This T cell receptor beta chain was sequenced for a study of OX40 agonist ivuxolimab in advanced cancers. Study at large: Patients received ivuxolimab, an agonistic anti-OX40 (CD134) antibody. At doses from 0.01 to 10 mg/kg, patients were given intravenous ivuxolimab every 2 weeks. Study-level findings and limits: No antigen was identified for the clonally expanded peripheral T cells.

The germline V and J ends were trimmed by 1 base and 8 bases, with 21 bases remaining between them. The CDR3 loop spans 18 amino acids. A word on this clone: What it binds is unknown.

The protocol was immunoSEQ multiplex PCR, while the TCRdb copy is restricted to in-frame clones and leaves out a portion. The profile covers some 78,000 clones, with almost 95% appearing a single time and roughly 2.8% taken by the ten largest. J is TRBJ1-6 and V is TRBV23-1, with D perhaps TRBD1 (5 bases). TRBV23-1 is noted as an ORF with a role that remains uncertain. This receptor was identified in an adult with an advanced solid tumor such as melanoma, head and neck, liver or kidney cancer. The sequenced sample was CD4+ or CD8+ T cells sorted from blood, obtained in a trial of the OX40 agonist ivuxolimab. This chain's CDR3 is CASSQWDPPPENYSPLHF. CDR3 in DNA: TGCGCCAGCAGTCAATGGGACCCCCCTCCGGAGAATTATTCACCCCTCCACTTT.